This TCR beta chain was captured in a study of blood T cells in healthy people across ages. With regard to this clonotype: One base away lies a much larger clone, so this may be a sequencing read error.

Germline CDR1 is SGHTA and CDR2 is FQGNSA. The CDR3 totals 13 residues. The V end lost 4 bases, the J end lost 4 bases, and 8 bases lay between the germline ends. PCR was performed a second time for about 7 to 12 cycles using a sample-barcoded 5' primer and a J-beta primer mix. A template-switch adaptor with 12 random nucleotides tagged each cDNA molecule. MiXCR, applied by TCRdb to the 5' RACE reads, yields one record per CDR3 protein. The sample comprises hundreds of thousands of distinct CDR3 sequences, 20% to 25% of which are singletons, and roughly a tenth rests with the top ten. The same sample was also studied in work on T cells of mothers and their children. That paper notes: Compared with unrelated pairs, related mother-child pairs had slightly higher, non-significant overlap.

Sequenced material: blood. The clonotype was recovered from a boy between 10 and 17 years old in good health. The chain recombines TRBV7-2 with TRBJ2-1; a weak D match, TRBD2 (6 bases). The DNA of the CDR3 is TGTGCCAGCAGCTCGGAGGGTTACAATGAGCAGTTCTTC. This translates into CASSSEGYNEQFF.